The clone carrying this TCR beta chain appeared many times. Germline-derived CDR1 and CDR2 are LGHNA and YSLEER. Trimming cost V 1 base and J 8 bases; bases outside gene matches: 6. The CDR3 length is 15 residues. TCRdb processed the RT-PCR reads anew with MiXCR; each CDR3 protein has one entry. The sample lists more than 550,000 distinct CDR3 sequences, approximately 14% occurring once. What was sequenced was memory CD4+ T cells from blood. This chain links TRBV4-3 with TRBJ2-1; 9 bases are shared with TRBD2. The clonotype originates from a female donor in good health, serving as a healthy control. CDR3: CASSQGLAGLDEQFF. In DNA form, the CDR3 reads TGCGCCAGCAGCCAAGGGCTAGCGGGGTTGGATGAGCAGTTCTTC.